This entry lists 9 T cell receptor beta chains sequenced from one sample in a study of blood T cell repertoires in COVID-19. The assay was immunoSEQ multiplex PCR, and TCRdb's table has in-frame clones only and misses some. The repertoire has 240,000 or so clones, about 70% of them found once; the top ten carry 3.3%. The specimen was peripheral blood. The receptors were gathered from a woman older than 75 with acute or convalescent COVID-19.

This clone has a handful of counts. The chain uses TRBV19 and TRBJ2-3; D is undetermined. This CDR3 spans 13 amino acids. The V and J ends lost 6 bases and 8 bases respectively, with 15 bases between them. Germline V CDR1 and CDR2: LNHDA, SQIVND (reference sequence). The CDR3 is CASSLPRLGTQYF. CDR3 nucleotide sequence: TGTGCCAGTAGCCTACCGAGGTTGGGTACGCAGTATTTT.

The chain employs TRBV13 and TRBJ1-1; a weak D match, TRBD1 (6 bases). Germline-derived CDR1 and CDR2 are PRHDT and FYEKMQ (reference sequence). CDR3 length equals 13 residues. Trimming took off 3 bases at V and 10 bases at J, with 15 bases between the two ends. Here the CDR3 reads CASSFRDTEIAFF. Here the CDR3 DNA reads TGTGCCAGCAGCTTCCGGGACACCGAGATAGCTTTCTTT.

The rearrangement joins TRBV3-1 (or the pseudogene TRBV3-2) to TRBJ1-2; 9 bases line up with TRBD1. V lost 4 bases and J lost 8; bases outside the gene matches: 8. The CDR3 loop spans 14 amino acids. CDR1 LGHDT and CDR2 YNNKEL come from the germline V gene (reference sequence). CDR3 sequence (DNA): TGTGCCAGCAGCCCCACGGGACAGGGTGGGGGCTACACCTTC. Amino acids: CASSPTGQGGGYTF.

This clone has a handful of counts. This sequence joins TRBV7-9 and TRBJ2-7; D is undetermined. Trimming stripped 5 bases from V and 6 bases from J, with 14 bases between. The CDR3 is 13 residues long. Germline assignment: CDR1 SEHNR and CDR2 FQNEAQ (reference sequence). CDR3 protein: CASSPLIGREQYF. The CDR3 DNA sequence: TGTGCCAGCAGCCCTCTGATTGGGCGCGAGCAGTACTTC.

The chain combines TRBV5-6 with TRBJ2-7, with 8 bases matching TRBD1. This CDR3 is 17 amino acids long. Germline CDR1 SGHDT, CDR2 YYEEEE. J lost 3 bases, V lost 4 bases, and 15 bases had no gene match. The CDR3 nucleotides are TGTGCCAGCAGCGGACGGAGTACAGGGGGTGGCTACTACGAGCAGTACTTC. Translating gives CASSGRSTGGGYYEQYF.

V and J are TRBV9 and TRBJ1-2; 9 positions agree with TRBD1. Germline CDR1 is SGDLS and CDR2 is YYNGEE. CDR3 length: 15 amino acids. V was pared by 3 bases and J by 10 bases, with 13 bases of the junction left unmatched. The CDR3 is CASSAHTDRGGDYTF. CDR3 nucleotide sequence: TGTGCCAGCAGCGCCCATACGGACAGGGGCGGCGACTACACCTTC.

This clone has a handful of counts. This rearrangement joins TRBV7-9 to TRBJ2-1; 7 bases are shared with TRBD2. In germline, CDR1 is SEHNR, CDR2 FQNEAQ (reference sequence). Germline trimming cut 3 bases from V and 4 bases from J; bases unmatched to any gene: 6. The CDR3 spans 15 residues. In DNA form, the CDR3 reads TGTGCCAGCAGCTTTCTAGCGGAAGCTTACAATGAGCAGTTCTTC. It yields the protein CASSFLAEAYNEQFF.

This clone came up once. The chain combines TRBV7-9 with TRBJ2-5, with 7 positions matching TRBD2. With V trimmed by 1 base and J by 0 bases, 2 bases remained unmatched. The CDR3 runs to 15 residues. CDR1 and CDR2 (germline): SEHNR, FQNEAQ (reference sequence). The CDR3 loop reads CASSLGGGNQETQYF. DNA for the CDR3: TGTGCCAGCAGCTTAGGGGGAGGGAACCAAGAGACCCAGTACTTC.

The V call is TRBV5-5, the J call TRBJ2-7; TRBD1 aligns across 10 bases. Unmatched junction bases numbered 6, after V lost 3 bases and J lost 3 bases. Germline V gene lookup returns CDR1 SGHKS and CDR2 YYEKEE (reference sequence). The CDR3 is 15 amino acids. In DNA, the CDR3 is TGTGCCAGCAGCTCGAGTGGGACAGGGGACTACGAGCAGTACTTC. Protein product: CASSSSGTGDYEQYF.